This T cell receptor beta chain was recorded in a study of OX40 agonist ivuxolimab in advanced cancers. Deletions cut 0 bases from V and 1 base from J, with 10 bases between. This CDR3 spans 16 amino acids. Germline V gives CDR1 MNHEY, CDR2 SMNVEV (reference sequence). Regarding the study as a whole: More expanded clones were seen, on average, in CD8+ T cells than in CD4+.

Sequencing was performed with immunoSEQ multiplex PCR; in TCRdb, only in-frame clones are kept and a portion is missing. The data contain around 38,000 clones, roughly 80% of them seen just once; the ten biggest clones take up about 7.6%. As concerns this clone: The antigen remains undetermined.

Sequences were derived from CD4+ or CD8+ T cells sorted from blood, sampled in a trial of the OX40 agonist ivuxolimab. The chain joins TRBV27 to TRBJ1-5; possible D gene TRBD1, 5 bases. The sequence was collected from an adult with an advanced solid tumor such as melanoma, head and neck, liver or kidney cancer. The CDR3 is CASSLSGAGSNQPQHF. The CDR3 DNA reads as TGTGCCAGCAGTTTATCAGGGGCAGGGAGCAATCAGCCCCAGCATTTT.